Below, one TCR beta chain is given with its context. No antigen is known for it. One end of the junction does not line up with germline, which may come from a read error. The sample belongs to a study of T cell repertoires in aging, cancer and after chemotherapy. Study overall: Patients with glioblastoma brain tumors were sampled before and after temozolomide-based therapy.

The template was genomic DNA from peripheral blood, not RNA. Rearranged V-D-J TRB sequences were amplified with a mixed TRB-A/B primer pool. TCRdb re-derived calls from the multiplex PCR reads in MiXCR, one entry per CDR3 protein. The repertoire holds around 730 distinct CDR3 sequences, 40% to 65% seen once, with 15% to 20% in the top ten. Study-level points and caveats: Immunological memory after chemotherapy cannot be judged from the repertoire data.

Sequenced material: blood. The clonotype comes from a human donor with a solid tumor.

The CDR3 reads CSVVTQGDLSGNTKYF. In DNA form, the CDR3 reads TGCAGCGTCGTTACCCAGGGGGATCTCTCTGGAAACACCAAATATTTT. The chain carries TRBV29-1 and TRBJ1-3; 7 bases agree with TRBD1. Germline CDR1 SQVTM, CDR2 ANQGSEA. The CDR3 is 16 amino acids.